Given below is one T cell receptor beta chain in context. No antigen is known for it. The library came from three nested PCR rounds adapted from ARM-PCR protocols. MiXCR, applied by TCRdb to the multiplex PCR reads, yields one record per CDR3 protein. The sample records tens of thousands of distinct CDR3 sequences, approximately 63% being singletons. CDR1 and CDR2 from the germline V gene are SGHAT and FQDESV (reference sequence). Trimming took 6 bases from V and 15 from J, leaving 18 bases between them. This CDR3 is built from 12 residues. These data originate in a study of tumor and adjacent non-tumor tissue in lung cancer. Study-level results: Normal lung showed higher cumulative top 100 clone frequency than tumor. Significantly higher TCR diversity was found in tumor than normal lung.

The template was RNA from unsorted bulk tissue. The V and J genes are TRBV11-1 and TRBJ2-1; D not resolved. The receptor's source is a man aged 45 to 65 with non-small cell lung cancer. What was sequenced was lung tumor tissue. The CDR3 loop reads CASSPQVDELFF. The CDR3 region has the DNA TGTGCCAGCAGTCCCCAGGTCGATGAGTTGTTCTTC.